The T cell receptor (beta chain) described here comes from a study of blood T cells in healthy people across ages. This clonotype was counted between two and nine times. V was clipped by 5 bases and J by 7 bases, with 9 bases between them. The CDR3 length is 12 residues. Primers used in a second PCR of about 6 to 11 cycles were a sample-barcoded 5' primer and a J-beta primer mix. TCRdb reanalysed the 5' RACE reads using MiXCR and keeps one entry per CDR3 protein. Of about 1,400,000 distinct CDR3 sequences listed, approximately 59% were seen once; the top ten hold over 5.5%. This receptor was obtained from a man between 18 and 29 years old in good health. Sample: blood. V and J are TRBV12-3 or TRBV12-4 and TRBJ2-4, with unresolved D. The CDR3 region has the DNA TGTGCCAGCAGTAGTAGAGTGAACATTCAGTACTTC. It specifies CASSSRVNIQYF.